This T cell receptor (beta chain) stems from a study of shared clonotypes between healthy human individuals. Donors were Caucasian adults residing in Nashville, Tennessee, USA. This CDR3 has 14 residues. Germline values: CDR1 WSHSY, CDR2 SAAADI. Trimming removed 6 bases at V and 0 bases at J, with 8 bases between. Some clones are missing from TCRdb's copy, which holds only in-frame ones; the method was immunoSEQ multiplex PCR. Here the sample spans roughly 480,000 clones, roughly 85% being singletons. The sequence was obtained from a woman in her thirties or forties in good health. Some clones in this sample may be carry-over from other donors' samples. V is TRBV10-2 and J is TRBJ1-4; D is possibly TRBD1 (6 bases). The sequenced material came from PBMCs. The CDR3 sequence is CASSGTTTNEKLFF. The CDR3, as DNA: TGCGCCAGCAGCGGGACAACAACTAATGAAAAACTGTTTTTT.